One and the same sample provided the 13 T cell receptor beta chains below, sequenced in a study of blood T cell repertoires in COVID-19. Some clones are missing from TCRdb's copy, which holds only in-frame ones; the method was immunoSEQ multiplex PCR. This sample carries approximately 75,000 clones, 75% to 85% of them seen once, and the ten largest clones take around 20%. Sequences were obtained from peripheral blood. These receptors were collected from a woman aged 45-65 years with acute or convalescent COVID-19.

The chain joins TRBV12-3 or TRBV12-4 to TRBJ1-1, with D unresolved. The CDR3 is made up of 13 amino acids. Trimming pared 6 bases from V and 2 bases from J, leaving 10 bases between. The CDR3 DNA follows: TGTGCCAGCAGCCACAGCCACAACACTGAAGCTTTCTTT. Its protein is CASSHSHNTEAFF.

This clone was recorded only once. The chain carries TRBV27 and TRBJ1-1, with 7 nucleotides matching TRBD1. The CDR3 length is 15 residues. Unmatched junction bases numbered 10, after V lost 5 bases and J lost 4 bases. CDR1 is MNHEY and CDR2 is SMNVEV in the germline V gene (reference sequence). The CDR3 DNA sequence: TGTGCCAGCAGTCAAAGACAGGGTGGGGGCACTGAAGCTTTCTTT. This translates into CASSQRQGGGTEAFF.

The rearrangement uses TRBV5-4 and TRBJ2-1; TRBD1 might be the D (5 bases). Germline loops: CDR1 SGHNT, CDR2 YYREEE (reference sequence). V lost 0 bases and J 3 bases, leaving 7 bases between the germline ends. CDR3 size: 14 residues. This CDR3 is CASSLGQFYNEQFF. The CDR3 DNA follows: TGTGCCAGCAGCTTGGGACAGTTCTACAATGAGCAGTTCTTC.

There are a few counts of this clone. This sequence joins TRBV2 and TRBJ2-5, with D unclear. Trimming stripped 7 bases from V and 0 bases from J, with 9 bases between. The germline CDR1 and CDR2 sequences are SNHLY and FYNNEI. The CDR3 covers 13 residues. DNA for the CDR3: TGTGCCAGCAAATACAGCTACCAAGAGACCCAGTACTTC. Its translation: CASKYSYQETQYF.

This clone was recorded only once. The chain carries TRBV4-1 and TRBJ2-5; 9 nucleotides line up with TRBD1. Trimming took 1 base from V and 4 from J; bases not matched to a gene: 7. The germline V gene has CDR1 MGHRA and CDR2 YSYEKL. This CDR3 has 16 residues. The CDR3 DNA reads TGCGCCAGCAGCCAAGGACCGGGACAGGGAAGAGAGACCCAGTACTTC. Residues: CASSQGPGQGRETQYF.

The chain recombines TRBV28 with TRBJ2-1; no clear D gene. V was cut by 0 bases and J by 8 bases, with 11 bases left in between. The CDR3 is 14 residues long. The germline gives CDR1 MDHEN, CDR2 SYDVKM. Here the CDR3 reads CASSLWGDIDEQFF. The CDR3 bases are TGTGCCAGCAGTTTATGGGGCGACATCGATGAGCAGTTCTTC.

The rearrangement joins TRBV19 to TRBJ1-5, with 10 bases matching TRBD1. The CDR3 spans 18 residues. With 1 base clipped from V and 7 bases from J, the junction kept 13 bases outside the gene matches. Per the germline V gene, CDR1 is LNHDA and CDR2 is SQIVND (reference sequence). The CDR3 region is CASSIGTGGDRWAQPQHF. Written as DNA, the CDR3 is TGTGCCAGTAGTATAGGGACAGGGGGAGATCGGTGGGCGCAGCCCCAGCATTTT.

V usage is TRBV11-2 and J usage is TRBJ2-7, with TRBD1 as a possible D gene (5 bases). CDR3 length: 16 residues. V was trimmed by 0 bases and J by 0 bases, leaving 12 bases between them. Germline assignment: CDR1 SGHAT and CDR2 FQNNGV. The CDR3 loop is CASSLDRTRASYEQYF. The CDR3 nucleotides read TGTGCCAGCAGCTTAGATAGGACACGGGCCTCCTACGAGCAGTACTTC.

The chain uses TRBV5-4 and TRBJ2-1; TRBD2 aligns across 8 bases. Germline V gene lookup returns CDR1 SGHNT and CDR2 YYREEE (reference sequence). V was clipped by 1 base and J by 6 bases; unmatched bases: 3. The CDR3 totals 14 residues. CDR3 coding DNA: TGTGCCAGCAGCTTGAGCGGGAGAACCAATGAGCAGTTCTTC. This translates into CASSLSGRTNEQFF.

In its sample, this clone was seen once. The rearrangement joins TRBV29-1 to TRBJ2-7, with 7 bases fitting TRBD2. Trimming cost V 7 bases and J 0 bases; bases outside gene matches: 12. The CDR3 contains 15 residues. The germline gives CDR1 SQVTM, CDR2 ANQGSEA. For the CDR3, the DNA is TGCAGCGCCTGGGAGCGGGACTCTATCTCCTACGAGCAGTACTTC. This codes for CSAWERDSISYEQYF.

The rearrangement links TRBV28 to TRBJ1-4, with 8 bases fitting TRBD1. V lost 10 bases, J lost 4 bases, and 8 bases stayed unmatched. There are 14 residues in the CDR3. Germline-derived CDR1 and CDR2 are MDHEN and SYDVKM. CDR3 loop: CATRQGSGNEKLFF. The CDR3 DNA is TGTGCCACCAGACAGGGGTCGGGTAATGAAAAACTGTTTTTT.

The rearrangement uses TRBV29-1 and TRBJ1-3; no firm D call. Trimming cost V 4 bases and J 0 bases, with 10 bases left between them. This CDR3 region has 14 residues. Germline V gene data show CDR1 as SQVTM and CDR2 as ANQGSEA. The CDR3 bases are TGCAGCGTTGTCGCCGGGTCCTCTGGAAACACCATATATTTT. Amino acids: CSVVAGSSGNTIYF. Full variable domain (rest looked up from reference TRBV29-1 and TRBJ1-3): SAVISQKPSRDICQRGTSLTIQCQVDSQVTMMFWYRQQPGQSLTLIATANQGSEATYESGFVIDKFPISRPNLTFSTLTVSNMSPEDSSIYLCSVVAGSSGNTIYFGEGSWLTVV.

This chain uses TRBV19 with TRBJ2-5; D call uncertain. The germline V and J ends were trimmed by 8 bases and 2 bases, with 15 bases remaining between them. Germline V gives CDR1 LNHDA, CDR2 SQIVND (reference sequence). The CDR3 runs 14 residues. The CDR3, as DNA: TGTGCCAGTGCGACTCACCACATTCAAGAGACCCAGTACTTC. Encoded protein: CASATHHIQETQYF.